These T cell receptor beta chains were read from a single sample in a study of blood T cells in healthy people across ages. TCRdb re-derived calls from the 5' RACE reads in MiXCR, one entry per CDR3 protein. Here the sample spans approximately 600,000 distinct CDR3 sequences, roughly 53% being singletons. The sequenced sample was blood. The source is a man in his 60s in good health. Both conserved end residues are part of each CDR3. The order of the fields is V gene, clone size, J gene, D gene, CDR3 DNA, CDR3 protein. A D gene is named only where the DNA matches it firmly. Expanded clones get a size class; other rows say once, few or many, or leave the size out.

v_gene: TRBV18
abundance: -
j_gene: TRBJ2-5
d_gene: TRBD1
CDR3nt: TGTGCCAGCTCACGCTCCAGGGGGCCGGCGGAAGAGACCCAGTACTTC
CDR3aa: CASSRSRGPAEETQYF

v_gene: TRBV11-2
abundance: once
j_gene: TRBJ2-5
d_gene: -
CDR3nt: TGTGCCAGCGGAATTGCACTTGGCCTGCGGGAGACCCAGTACTTC
CDR3aa: CASGIALGLRETQYF

v_gene: TRBV4-1
abundance: -
j_gene: TRBJ2-3
d_gene: TRBD2
CDR3nt: TGCGCCAGCAGCCCCACTAGCGGGGGGGCAAGGGATACGCAGTATTTT
CDR3aa: CASSPTSGGARDTQYF

v_gene: TRBV20-1
abundance: few
j_gene: TRBJ2-5
d_gene: TRBD2
CDR3nt: TGCAGTGAGTTAGCGGGGGGCCCTCTCCAAGAGACCCAGTACTTC
CDR3aa: CSELAGGPLQETQYF

v_gene: TRBV11-2
abundance: -
j_gene: TRBJ2-1
d_gene: -
CDR3nt: TGTGCCGGCAGCAGATACTCGGGGCAGAGCTCCTACAATGAGCAGTTCTTC
CDR3aa: CAGSRYSGQSSYNEQFF

v_gene: TRBV18
abundance: -
j_gene: TRBJ2-1
d_gene: TRBD1
CDR3nt: TGTGCCAGCTCACTGTCCGGGACAGGGGCAACCACCATCTACAATGAGCAGTTCTTC
CDR3aa: CASSLSGTGATTIYNEQFF

v_gene: TRBV20-1
abundance: -
j_gene: TRBJ1-2
d_gene: -
CDR3nt: TGCAGTGTACTAGACAGCGACTACTATGGCTACACCTTC
CDR3aa: CSVLDSDYYGYTF

v_gene: TRBV7-9
abundance: -
j_gene: TRBJ2-1
d_gene: -
CDR3nt: TGTGCCAGCAGTCCTTACGTCCGGGGCAATGAGCAGTTCTTC
CDR3aa: CASSPYVRGNEQFF

v_gene: TRBV7-2
abundance: -
j_gene: TRBJ2-7
d_gene: TRBD1
CDR3nt: TGTGCCAGCAGCTCAGGACAGGGAATCTCCTACGAGCAGTACTTC
CDR3aa: CASSSGQGISYEQYF

v_gene: TRBV6-2/TRBV6-3
abundance: -
j_gene: TRBJ2-3
d_gene: TRBD1
CDR3nt: TGTGCCAGCAGTGACCGGGACAGGGGGCTTCGGGCAGATACGCAGTATTTT
CDR3aa: CASSDRDRGLRADTQYF

v_gene: TRBV20-1
abundance: few
j_gene: TRBJ2-1
d_gene: TRBD2
CDR3nt: TGCAGTGCTAGAGATGTGGGCGGGGGCTACAATGAGCAGTTCTTC
CDR3aa: CSARDVGGGYNEQFF

v_gene: TRBV10-3
abundance: few
j_gene: TRBJ2-5
d_gene: TRBD2
CDR3nt: TGTGCCTCGGGACTAGCGGGGGGAGAGACCCAGTACTTC
CDR3aa: CASGLAGGETQYF

v_gene: TRBV2
abundance: -
j_gene: TRBJ1-4
d_gene: TRBD1
CDR3nt: TGTGCCAGCAGGGGACAGGAGAATGAAAAACTGTTTTTT
CDR3aa: CASRGQENEKLFF

v_gene: TRBV20-1
abundance: -
j_gene: TRBJ2-7
d_gene: -
CDR3nt: TGCAGTGCCCGTGGCGACCCGACCGAGCAGTACTTC
CDR3aa: CSARGDPTEQYF

v_gene: TRBV2
abundance: few
j_gene: TRBJ2-1
d_gene: TRBD2
CDR3nt: TGTGCCAGCAGTCGGGGGGAATACAATGAGCAGTTCTTC
CDR3aa: CASSRGEYNEQFF

v_gene: TRBV20-1
abundance: -
j_gene: TRBJ2-7
d_gene: -
CDR3nt: TGCAGTGCTAGGAGGGGCTCTTCCATATACGAGCAGTACTTC
CDR3aa: CSARRGSSIYEQYF

v_gene: TRBV4-2
abundance: few
j_gene: TRBJ1-2
d_gene: -
CDR3nt: TGTGCCAGCAGCCAAGAGGAAGGGGGAGGCTATGGCTACACCTTC
CDR3aa: CASSQEEGGGYGYTF

v_gene: TRBV5-4
abundance: -
j_gene: TRBJ2-4
d_gene: TRBD2
CDR3nt: TGTGCCAGCAGCCGCGGGACTAGCGGGGGGGCTGACATTCAGTACTTC
CDR3aa: CASSRGTSGGADIQYF

v_gene: TRBV14
abundance: -
j_gene: TRBJ1-2
d_gene: -
CDR3nt: TGTGCCAGCAGCCCCGATGGACAGTATGGCTACACCTTC
CDR3aa: CASSPDGQYGYTF

v_gene: TRBV3-1
abundance: -
j_gene: TRBJ2-2
d_gene: TRBD2
CDR3nt: TGTGCCAGCAACCTAGCGGGGGGGCCCGGGGAGCTGTTTTTT
CDR3aa: CASNLAGGPGELFF

v_gene: TRBV6-1
abundance: -
j_gene: TRBJ2-5
d_gene: TRBD1
CDR3nt: TGTGCCAGCAGTGAAGCAACGGGTTGGGGGACAGGGGTTCAAGAGACCCAGTACTTC
CDR3aa: CASSEATGWGTGVQETQYF

v_gene: TRBV7-2
abundance: -
j_gene: TRBJ2-3
d_gene: TRBD2
CDR3nt: TGTGCCAGCAGCTTAGCAGGACTAGCGGGGGCTAGCACAGATACGCAGTATTTT
CDR3aa: CASSLAGLAGASTDTQYF

v_gene: TRBV28
abundance: -
j_gene: TRBJ2-4
d_gene: -
CDR3nt: TGTGCCAGCACCTCTTCCTTGACATCAGTAGCCGAAAACATTCAGTACTTC
CDR3aa: CASTSSLTSVAENIQYF

v_gene: TRBV6-6
abundance: -
j_gene: TRBJ2-5
d_gene: -
CDR3nt: TGTGCCAGCAGCAACGGGGCCCTACCGGCCCAAGAGACCCAGTACTTC
CDR3aa: CASSNGALPAQETQYF

v_gene: TRBV7-8
abundance: -
j_gene: TRBJ2-1
d_gene: -
CDR3nt: TGTGCCAGCAGCTCAGTCCTCCAGGAAAGTAATGAGCAGTTCTTC
CDR3aa: CASSSVLQESNEQFF

v_gene: TRBV7-9
abundance: few
j_gene: TRBJ2-5
d_gene: TRBD2
CDR3nt: TGTGCCAGCAGCTTTATAGCGGGCGGCAAAGAGACCCAGTACTTC
CDR3aa: CASSFIAGGKETQYF

v_gene: TRBV6-2/TRBV6-3
abundance: -
j_gene: TRBJ2-4
d_gene: -
CDR3nt: TGTGCCAGCAGTGTCATAACAGATTCCAAAAACATTCAGTACTTC
CDR3aa: CASSVITDSKNIQYF

v_gene: TRBV10-3
abundance: -
j_gene: TRBJ2-3
d_gene: -
CDR3nt: TGTGCCATCAGGGAGTGGGGGGACACAGATACGCAGTATTTT
CDR3aa: CAIREWGDTDTQYF

v_gene: TRBV21-1
abundance: -
j_gene: TRBJ2-4
d_gene: -
CDR3nt: TGTGCCAGGGGGACCGCAAAAAACATTCAGTACTTC
CDR3aa: CARGTAKNIQYF

v_gene: TRBV4-1
abundance: few
j_gene: TRBJ2-1
d_gene: -
CDR3nt: TGCGCCAGCAGCCGGGCCCTCGCAGGGTTAAGAAAAAATGAGCAGTTCTTC
CDR3aa: CASSRALAGLRKNEQFF

v_gene: TRBV12-3/TRBV12-4
abundance: -
j_gene: TRBJ2-4
d_gene: -
CDR3nt: TGTGCCAGCAGTTTAGCGCTCGGGCTCGGAGCCAAAAACATTCAGTACTTC
CDR3aa: CASSLALGLGAKNIQYF

v_gene: TRBV7-2
abundance: -
j_gene: TRBJ2-5
d_gene: -
CDR3nt: TGTGCCAGCAGCCTCAATAAGGGGGGGCTGGAGACCCAGTACTTC
CDR3aa: CASSLNKGGLETQYF

v_gene: TRBV6-1
abundance: -
j_gene: TRBJ2-3
d_gene: TRBD2
CDR3nt: TGTGCCAGCAGACCCGTAGCGGGGGCCGCAGATACGCAGTATTTT
CDR3aa: CASRPVAGAADTQYF

v_gene: TRBV9
abundance: -
j_gene: TRBJ2-5
d_gene: TRBD2
CDR3nt: TGTGCCAGCAGCGTAGCGGGGGGTCTAGAGACCCAGTACTTC
CDR3aa: CASSVAGGLETQYF

v_gene: TRBV6-1
abundance: -
j_gene: TRBJ1-2
d_gene: TRBD1
CDR3nt: TGTGCCAGCACGGGACAGGGGCAGACTAACTATGGCTACACCTTC
CDR3aa: CASTGQGQTNYGYTF

v_gene: TRBV10-3
abundance: -
j_gene: TRBJ2-1
d_gene: -
CDR3nt: TGTGCCATCAGTGAGTCTTTAGGTCCTGGCGAGTTCTTC
CDR3aa: CAISESLGPGEFF

v_gene: TRBV2
abundance: -
j_gene: TRBJ2-5
d_gene: -
CDR3nt: TGTGCCAGCAGAATAGAGACCCAGTACTTC
CDR3aa: CASRIETQYF

v_gene: TRBV15
abundance: few
j_gene: TRBJ2-1
d_gene: TRBD1
CDR3nt: TGTGCCACCAGCAGAGATATGGGACAGAGCTACAATGAGCAGTTCTTC
CDR3aa: CATSRDMGQSYNEQFF

v_gene: TRBV6-1
abundance: -
j_gene: TRBJ2-4
d_gene: -
CDR3nt: TGTGCCAGCAGTGCTTTAGAAACTGGGAGTCTAGCCAAAAACATTCAGTACTTC
CDR3aa: CASSALETGSLAKNIQYF

v_gene: TRBV2
abundance: -
j_gene: TRBJ2-1
d_gene: -
CDR3nt: TGTGCCAGCATTAGAGAGGGCAATGAGCAGTTCTTC
CDR3aa: CASIREGNEQFF

v_gene: TRBV20-1
abundance: -
j_gene: TRBJ1-2
d_gene: -
CDR3nt: TGCAGTGGGGTTCGAATTAGCGGCTACACCTTC
CDR3aa: CSGVRISGYTF

v_gene: TRBV20-1
abundance: -
j_gene: TRBJ2-4
d_gene: TRBD1
CDR3nt: TGCAGTGCCAGGGGGAGTGCCCATAAAAACATTCAGTACTTC
CDR3aa: CSARGSAHKNIQYF

v_gene: TRBV4-1
abundance: -
j_gene: TRBJ2-7
d_gene: -
CDR3nt: TGCGCCAGCAGCCAACTCGGGATTCCCGCCTACGAGCAGTACTTC
CDR3aa: CASSQLGIPAYEQYF

v_gene: TRBV5-1
abundance: few
j_gene: TRBJ2-7
d_gene: -
CDR3nt: TGCGCCAGCAGCTTGTCCAGGGATAACGAGCAGTACTTC
CDR3aa: CASSLSRDNEQYF

v_gene: TRBV6-6
abundance: -
j_gene: TRBJ1-1
d_gene: -
CDR3nt: TGTGCCAGCAGTGCGACAGGTGAAGCTTTCTTT
CDR3aa: CASSATGEAFF

v_gene: TRBV7-9
abundance: -
j_gene: TRBJ2-1
d_gene: TRBD2
CDR3nt: TGTGCCAGCAGCCCTCTACTAGCGGGGGGGCGATGGTATGAGCAGTTCTTC
CDR3aa: CASSPLLAGGRWYEQFF

v_gene: TRBV5-1
abundance: -
j_gene: TRBJ2-6
d_gene: -
CDR3nt: TGCCCCAGCAGCCTCTCTGGGGCCAACGTCCTGACTTTC
CDR3aa: CPSSLSGANVLTF

v_gene: TRBV5-1
abundance: -
j_gene: TRBJ1-2
d_gene: -
CDR3nt: TGCGCCAGCAGCTTGGTTGGGGGTTCGGAGGGCTACACCTTC
CDR3aa: CASSLVGGSEGYTF

v_gene: TRBV11-1
abundance: -
j_gene: TRBJ1-1
d_gene: -
CDR3nt: TGTGCCAGCAGCTTATCGAGGGACACCGGTAGTTGGACTGAAGCTTTCTTT
CDR3aa: CASSLSRDTGSWTEAFF

v_gene: TRBV4-1
abundance: -
j_gene: TRBJ2-3
d_gene: -
CDR3nt: TGCGCCAGCAGCCAAGAAATGGGGGACCACACAGATACGCAGTATTTT
CDR3aa: CASSQEMGDHTDTQYF

v_gene: TRBV10-3
abundance: -
j_gene: TRBJ1-2
d_gene: -
CDR3nt: TGTGCCATCAGTGAGTCGACAGGAGGCTCATATGGCTACACCTTC
CDR3aa: CAISESTGGSYGYTF